The 21 T cell receptor beta chains below all came from one sample that was sequenced in a study of post-analysis software for immune sequencing data. No cognate antigen is known for these TCRs. Unique molecular identifiers featured in each of the TCR beta cDNA libraries. TCRdb itself ran the PCR reads through MiXCR, one entry per CDR3 protein. The sample includes approximately 690,000 distinct CDR3 sequences, roughly three fifths of them seen just once. Regarding the study as a whole: When patients were compared with controls, a handful of TRBV segments were more frequent, TRBV5-6, TRBV5-1 and TRBV20-1 among them.

Sequenced input: blood. The receptors derive from a girl aged 2-10 years with multiple sclerosis.

The J gene is TRBJ2-3, the V gene TRBV3-1; the D gene is possibly TRBD2 (6 bases). V shed 2 bases and J shed 3 bases, with 9 bases lying between them. The germline gives CDR1 LGHDT, CDR2 YNNKEL (reference sequence). The CDR3 spans 14 residues. CDR3 sequence (DNA): TGTGCCAGCAGCCAACCTAGCGAAACAGATACGCAGTATTTT. Its translation is CASSQPSETDTQYF.

This clonotype was seen only once. The gene calls are TRBV4-2 and TRBJ2-1, with 13 bases aligning to TRBD2. Trimming at V came to 2 bases and at J to 1 base, leaving 8 bases not matched to a gene. The CDR3 is made up of 19 amino acids. The V gene's germline CDR1 is LGHNA and CDR2 YNFKEQ. The CDR3 is CASSQNQGLAGLSYNEQFF. CDR3 bases: TGTGCCAGCAGCCAAAATCAGGGACTAGCGGGGTTGTCCTACAATGAGCAGTTCTTC.

The CDR3 reads CSARRGGATDTQYF. The CDR3, as DNA: TGCAGTGCTCGCAGGGGGGGGGCCACAGATACGCAGTATTTT. The genes are TRBV20-1 and TRBJ2-3; possibly TRBD1 or TRBD2 for D (7 bases each). Trimming took off 5 bases at V and 2 bases at J, with 14 bases between the two ends. The CDR3 sequence is 14 residues long. Germline CDR1 reads DFQATT; CDR2 reads SNEGSKA (reference sequence).

The rearrangement uses TRBV29-1 and TRBJ2-7, with 7 positions matching TRBD1. The CDR3 covers 13 residues. The germline gives CDR1 SQVTM, CDR2 ANQGSEA. Trimming cost V 6 bases and J 2 bases; bases outside gene matches: 7. This CDR3 is CSVFGQEAYEQYF. Written as DNA, the CDR3 is TGCAGCGTCTTCGGACAGGAGGCCTACGAGCAGTACTTC.

The CDR3 spells CASSLVTGASTEAFF. For the CDR3, the DNA is TGTGCCAGCAGCTTAGTCACAGGGGCGTCAACTGAAGCTTTCTTT. The chain links TRBV11-2 to TRBJ1-1, with TRBD1 matching over 7 bases. CDR1 SGHAT and CDR2 FQNNGV come from the germline V gene. Unmatched junction bases numbered 7, after V lost 1 base and J lost 5 bases. The CDR3 covers 15 residues. The full variable domain, its missing parts supplied by reference TRBV11-2 and TRBJ1-1, is EAGVAQSPRYKIIEKRQSVAFWCNPISGHATLYWYQQILGQGPKLLIQFQNNGVVDDSQLPKDRFSAERLKGVDSTLKIQPAKLEDSAVYLCASSLVTGASTEAFFGQGTRLTVV.

The table lists this clonotype with a few counts. This chain connects TRBV10-3 to TRBJ2-5; the match to TRBD2 covers 7 bases. V lost 10 bases and J lost 2; bases outside the gene matches: 7. The CDR3 consists of 13 residues. Germline V gene lookup returns CDR1 ENHRY and CDR2 SYGVKD. The CDR3 region has the DNA TGTGCCACCCGGCCGGGGGGACAAGAGACCCAGTACTTC. This gives the protein CATRPGGQETQYF.

V gene TRBV7-9 combines with J gene TRBJ2-7; D gene unclear. The better agreement between TRBJ2-5 and the DNA end casts doubt on the J call. Looked up from germline, CDR1 is SEHNR and CDR2 is FQNEAQ (reference sequence). The CDR3 spans 17 residues. CDR3 nucleotides: TGTGCCAGCAGCTTAGTTGGGTACGGCAGGAGCCAAGAGACCCAGTACTTC. This sequence encodes CASSLVGYGRSQETQYF.

The chain joins TRBV18 to TRBJ2-4, with 9 bases matching TRBD2. Germline V gene sequence: CDR1 KGHSH, CDR2 LQKENI. The CDR3 runs to 15 residues. V gave up 5 bases and J gave up 13 bases; unmatched junction bases: 15. CDR3 sequence (DNA): TGTGCCAGCTCAGCCGGGCTAGCGGGGAACTACGAACAGTACTTC. Protein: CASSAGLAGNYEQYF.

The table lists this clonotype with a few counts. The CDR3 protein is CASSSRQLAYNEQFF. The CDR3 DNA is TGTGCCAGCAGCTCTAGACAGCTCGCCTACAATGAGCAGTTCTTC. The genes are TRBV7-8 and TRBJ2-1; the D gene is possibly TRBD1 (5 bases). Trimming took 4 bases from V and 2 from J, leaving 12 bases between them. The CDR3 totals 15 residues. CDR1 is SGHVS, CDR2 FQNEAQ, per germline.

The chain recombines TRBV20-1 with TRBJ2-1, with 16 bases that match TRBD2. V lost 3 bases and J lost 15; bases outside the gene matches: 17. Germline CDR1 is DFQATT and CDR2 is SNEGSKA (reference sequence). The CDR3 length is 17 residues. This chain's CDR3 is CSASDPTTGTSGRAGFF. The CDR3, as DNA: TGCAGTGCTAGCGACCCAACCACCGGGACTAGCGGGAGGGCTGGGTTCTTC.

This sequence joins TRBV20-1 and TRBJ2-1; a weak D match, TRBD2 (6 bases). Trimming stripped 1 base from V and 10 bases from J, with 14 bases between. Germline V gene sequence: CDR1 DFQATT, CDR2 SNEGSKA (reference sequence). The CDR3 is 13 residues long. The CDR3 DNA reads as TGCAGTGCTAGAGGGAGGGGAAGAGGAGAGCAGTTCTTC. This gives the protein CSARGRGRGEQFF.

V gene TRBV3-1 combines with J gene TRBJ1-1, with TRBD1 as a possible D gene (6 bases). V gave up 3 bases and J gave up 1 base, with 9 bases separating them. This CDR3 is built from 14 residues. The germline V gene encodes CDR1 LGHDT and CDR2 YNNKEL (reference sequence). Here the CDR3 DNA reads TGTGCCAGCAGCCAGGGACACCCGAACACTGAAGCTTTCTTT. Protein sequence: CASSQGHPNTEAFF.

This chain links TRBV5-1 with TRBJ2-3; 7 bases align to TRBD1. The germline CDR1 and CDR2 sequences are SGHRS and YFSETQ. The CDR3 has 16 residues. The ends lost 1 base at V and 3 bases at J; junction bases unmatched: 8. For the CDR3, the DNA is TGCGCCAGCAGCTTGACAGGGGCCATCGCGACAGATACGCAGTATTTT. Encoded protein: CASSLTGAIATDTQYF.

The chain couples TRBV18 to TRBJ1-1; the D is unclear. Deletions cut 5 bases from V and 1 base from J, with 11 bases between. The CDR3 spans 14 residues. Germline V gene lookup returns CDR1 KGHSH and CDR2 LQKENI. The CDR3 spells CASSIDTENTEAFF. CDR3 coding DNA: TGTGCCAGCTCAATTGACACCGAGAACACTGAAGCTTTCTTT.

The rearrangement joins TRBV5-6 to TRBJ1-2; D is ambiguous. V lost 2 bases, J lost 8 bases, and 13 bases lay in between. The germline V gene has CDR1 SGHDT and CDR2 YYEEEE. The CDR3 has 13 amino acids. CDR3 sequence: CASSFLGIDGYTF. In DNA, the CDR3 is TGTGCCAGCAGCTTTTTGGGGATCGACGGCTACACCTTC.

The chain couples TRBV9 to TRBJ2-3; a possible D gene is TRBD2 (6 bases). The CDR3 is 15 residues long. Germline CDR1 SGDLS, CDR2 YYNGEE. The ends were cut back, 0 bases at V and 4 bases at J, with 12 bases in the middle. This CDR3 is CASSVVGSEADTQYF. The CDR3, as DNA: TGTGCCAGCAGCGTAGTCGGGAGTGAGGCAGATACGCAGTATTTT.

In this sample, this clonotype turned up once. The chain combines TRBV12-3 or TRBV12-4 with TRBJ2-3; 13 bases are shared with TRBD2. The CDR3 totals 17 residues. V shed 5 bases and J 0 bases; nucleotides not matched to a gene: 5. The CDR3 region has the DNA TGTGCCAGCAGTCCGTCACTAGCGGGAGGGAGCACAGATACGCAGTATTTT. Amino acid sequence: CASSPSLAGGSTDTQYF.

This clonotype was counted once. The V and J genes are TRBV6-2 or TRBV6-3 and TRBJ2-1, with D uncertain. This CDR3 comprises 14 residues. The germline V and J ends were trimmed by 6 bases and 8 bases, with 17 bases remaining between them. Looked up from germline, CDR1 is MNHEY and CDR2 is SVGEGT. CDR3 residues: CASRIRAPRDEQFF. Here the CDR3 DNA reads TGTGCCAGCAGAATCCGGGCCCCGCGCGATGAGCAGTTCTTC.

A few counts support this clonotype. The genes are TRBV7-9 and TRBJ1-4; D remains unclear. The ends were cut back, 2 bases at V and 7 bases at J, with 14 bases in the middle. This CDR3 region has 15 residues. In germline, CDR1 is SEHNR, CDR2 FQNEAQ (reference sequence). CDR3 in DNA: TGTGCCAGCAGCTTATCCGCAGGTCTGGGTGAAAAACTGTTTTTT. Its protein is CASSLSAGLGEKLFF.

V and J are TRBV6-5 and TRBJ2-1, with 8 bases matching TRBD1. The CDR3 runs 16 residues. The trim removed 6 bases at V and 6 bases at J, leaving 13 bases unmatched. CDR1 and CDR2 (germline): MNHEY, SVGAGI. The CDR3 DNA reads as TGTGCCAGCAGGCGCATAGGACAGGGACGATTCAATGAGCAGTTCTTC. Its protein is CASRRIGQGRFNEQFF.

This sequence joins TRBV7-2 and TRBJ2-5; a possible D gene is TRBD2 (7 bases). Deletions cut 1 base from V and 2 bases from J, with 11 bases between. The CDR3 is 15 amino acids. In germline, CDR1 is SGHTA, CDR2 FQGNSA. The chain's CDR3 is CASSLGRGTQETQYF. The CDR3 DNA is TGTGCCAGCAGCTTAGGGCGGGGGACACAAGAGACCCAGTACTTC. Based on the CDR3 plus reference TRBV7-2 and TRBJ2-5, the full variable domain is GAGVSQSPSNKVTEKGKDVELRCDPISGHTALYWYRQSLGQGLEFLIYFQGNSAPDKSGLPSDRFSAERTGGSVSTLTIQRTQQEDSAVYLCASSLGRGTQETQYFGPGTRLLVL.